This T cell receptor (beta chain) appears in the sequencing data of a study of blood T cell repertoires in COVID-19. Trimming took 5 bases from V and 2 from J; bases not matched to a gene: 9. Per the germline V gene, CDR1 is ENHRY and CDR2 is SYGVKD. CDR3 length equals 17 residues. The method was immunoSEQ multiplex PCR; TCRdb's version includes in-frame clones alone and lacks a portion of them. The repertoire holds approximately 220,000 clones, with roughly 83% as singletons. This clone was recorded once. The chain uses TRBV10-3 and TRBJ2-5; 12 bases line up with TRBD2. The origin of this receptor is a woman between 35 and 50 years old with acute COVID-19. Sequences were obtained from PBMCs or T cells enriched from blood (not recorded which). CDR3 sequence reads: CAISRLAGAQIQETQYF. The CDR3 coding sequence is TGTGCCATCAGTCGACTAGCGGGGGCCCAAATACAAGAGACCCAGTACTTC.